This entry lists 16 T cell receptor beta chains sequenced from one sample in a study of T cells in Graves' hyperthyroidism and ophthalmopathy (dated by TCRdb to the late 2010s). Libraries were made using multiplex PCR. The instrument given in TCRdb is Illumina HiSeq 2000. TCR beta CDR3 regions were amplified from RNA transcripts. For the first round of RT-PCR on the TCR CDR3, the HTBI primer set was used together with the Qiagen OneStep RT-PCR kit. In-frame beta chains were kept once TCRdb had trimmed the public reads at Q25 with fastp and called clones with MiXCR. For every CDR3 protein sequence, its rows merge into one entry that carries the most common genes and DNA. A total of 550,000 to 650,000 distinct CDR3 sequences appear in this sample, 13% to 15% of them only once. Over 11% of the sample is in the top ten clones. The sequencing sample was made of blood. These receptors were obtained from a woman aged 40 to 49 with Graves' hyperthyroidism.

As concerns this clonotype: One junction end disagrees with the germline gene, perhaps due to a read error. The chain joins TRBV5-1 to TRBJ2-5; 7 bases match TRBD1. The CDR3 loop spans 14 amino acids. Looked up from germline, CDR1 is SGHRS and CDR2 is YFSETQ. The CDR3: CASSLRQGQGTQYF. Here the CDR3 DNA reads TGCGCCAGCAGCCTTAGACAGGGACAAGGGACCCAGTACTTC.

This clonotype was detected ten times or more. This rearrangement joins TRBV28 to TRBJ1-1; TRBD1 matches 8 bases. Germline lookup yields CDR1 MDHEN and CDR2 SYDVKM. The CDR3 is 14 residues long. Unmatched junction bases numbered 5, after V lost 5 bases and J lost 3 bases. The CDR3 region is CASSTRTGHTEAFF. The CDR3, as DNA: TGTGCCAGCAGTACCCGGACAGGGCACACTGAAGCTTTCTTT.

In this sample, this clonotype turned up a few times. V is TRBV5-4 and J is TRBJ2-5; 8 bases line up with TRBD1. Germline V lookup: CDR1 SGHNT, CDR2 YYREEE (reference sequence). V shed 1 base, J shed 1 base, and the junction held 3 bases outside the gene matches. This CDR3 has 15 amino acids. CDR3 protein: CASSLPGGTQETQYF. In DNA, the CDR3 is TGTGCCAGCAGCTTGCCAGGGGGCACCCAAGAGACCCAGTACTTC.

This sequence joins TRBV28 and TRBJ1-6, with D perhaps matching TRBD1 (6 bases). The germline V gene has CDR1 MDHEN and CDR2 SYDVKM. The ends were cut back, 3 bases at V and 9 bases at J, with 30 bases in the middle. The length of the CDR3 is 20 residues. As DNA, the CDR3 is TGTGCCAGCAGTTTCCCCACCGGAGAAGGGGGGGCGCGGGGAGCTTCACCCCTCCACTTT. Protein sequence: CASSFPTGEGGARGASPLHF.

Worth noting for this clonotype: A single base separates this from a much larger clone, so it may be a read error. The V and J genes are TRBV2 and TRBJ2-7, with D possibly matching TRBD1 (5 bases). Germline-derived CDR1 and CDR2 are SNHLY and FYNNEI. This CDR3 is 15 amino acids long. CDR3 region: CACSGVRDGAYEQYF. CDR3 bases: TGTGCCTGCAGTGGCGTCAGGGATGGAGCCTACGAGCAGTACTTC.

This clonotype came up many times. The gene calls are TRBV16 and TRBJ1-3; TRBD1 aligns across 7 bases. Germline trimming cut 0 bases from V and 0 bases from J; bases unmatched to any gene: 2. The CDR3 consists of 16 residues. Germline V gene sequence: CDR1 KGHSY, CDR2 FQNENV. The CDR3 here is CASSQSTGISGNTIYF. The CDR3 coding sequence is TGTGCCAGCAGCCAATCGACAGGGATCTCTGGAAACACCATATATTTT.

This clonotype was counted a single time. A read error is possible here, since a much larger clone lies one base away. The CDR3, as DNA: TGTGCCAGCAGTTACCAGGGCAGGGGGTCAGATGAGCAGTCCTTC. The encoded protein is CASSYQGRGSDEQSF. This rearrangement joins TRBV6-2 or TRBV6-3 to TRBJ2-1; the match to TRBD1 covers 7 bases. The germline gives CDR1 MNHEY, CDR2 SVGEGT. The CDR3 is 15 residues long.

In this sample, this clonotype turned up many times. The chain couples TRBV7-3 to TRBJ2-1; TRBD2 agrees at 9 bases. V was clipped by 7 bases and J by 4 bases; unmatched bases: 17. This CDR3 has 18 residues. Germline CDR1 and CDR2: SGHTA and FQGTGA. CDR3 protein: CASTPQPRSGRKYNEQFF. CDR3 nucleotides: TGTGCCAGCACCCCTCAGCCTAGAAGCGGGAGGAAGTACAATGAGCAGTTCTTC. The full variable domain, in which reference TRBV7-3 and TRBJ2-1 provide the parts outside the CDR3, is GAGVSQTPSNKVTEKGKYVELRCDPISGHTALYWYRQSLGQGPEFLIYFQGTGAADDSGLPNDRFFAVRPEGSVSTLKIQRTERGDSAVYLCASTPQPRSGRKYNEQFFGPGTRLTVL.

This clonotype appeared many times. V and J are TRBV5-1 and TRBJ2-1, with 8 bases lining up with TRBD2. V lost 4 bases, J lost 4 bases, and 7 bases stayed unmatched. There are 15 residues in the CDR3. CDR1 SGHRS and CDR2 YFSETQ come from the germline V gene. CDR3 loop: CASSATSGEYNEQFF. The DNA of the CDR3 is TGCGCCAGCAGCGCCACTAGCGGAGAATACAATGAGCAGTTCTTC.

This clonotype was observed many times. The V gene is TRBV27, the J gene TRBJ2-2; tentative D call: TRBD2 (6 bases). The CDR3 is 16 amino acids. V was trimmed by 2 bases and J by 3 bases, leaving 13 bases between them. Germline V gene data show CDR1 as MNHEY and CDR2 as SMNVEV (reference sequence). CDR3 sequence (DNA): TGTGCCAGCAGTTTACCCGGGAGTGGGGACACCGGGGAGCTGTTTTTT. This translates into CASSLPGSGDTGELFF.

This clonotype was observed at least ten times. The rearrangement joins TRBV30 to TRBJ2-4; D may match TRBD1 or TRBD2 (5 bases each). Germline V CDR1 and CDR2: GTSNPN, SVGIG (reference sequence). Trimming pared 2 bases from V and 7 bases from J, leaving 9 bases between. The CDR3 has 12 residues. DNA of the CDR3: TGTGCCTGGAGTTCGGGGCGGAACATTCAGTACTTC. Its translation is CAWSSGRNIQYF.

The chain is built from TRBV28 and TRBJ2-2; TRBD2 agrees at 7 bases. The V gene end was trimmed by 5 bases and the J gene end by 5 bases; junction bases not matched to a gene: 11. The CDR3 contains 16 residues. From germline, CDR1 is MDHEN and CDR2 SYDVKM. CDR3 sequence: CASSPRFAGVTGELFF. The DNA of the CDR3 is TGTGCCAGCAGTCCTCGGTTCGCGGGAGTTACCGGGGAGCTGTTTTTT.

J is TRBJ2-3 and V is TRBV29-1; D not resolved. Trimming cost V 4 bases and J 5 bases, with 16 bases left between them. CDR1 is SQVTM, CDR2 ANQGSEA, per germline. The CDR3 is 14 amino acids. In DNA, the CDR3 is TGCAGCGTTGCCAAGGGCCAGGCACAAGATACGCAGTATTTT. Its translation: CSVAKGQAQDTQYF.

The genes are TRBV25-1 and TRBJ2-5; unclear D gene. Trimming removed 1 base at V and 0 bases at J, with 9 bases between. The CDR3 covers 15 residues. Germline V gives CDR1 MGHDK, CDR2 SYGVNS. CDR3 sequence reads: CASSESLGYQETQYF. Here the CDR3 DNA reads TGTGCCAGCAGTGAATCGTTGGGGTACCAAGAGACCCAGTACTTC.

This clonotype was seen ten or more times. The V call is TRBV20-1, the J call TRBJ2-1, with TRBD2 as a possible D gene (6 bases). The CDR3 loop spans 12 amino acids. Germline V gives CDR1 DFQATT, CDR2 SNEGSKA (reference sequence). V gave up 7 bases and J gave up 10 bases, with 17 bases separating them. Here the CDR3 reads CSGSRPGLEQFF. For the CDR3, the DNA is TGCAGTGGTTCCCGACCGGGACTCGAGCAGTTCTTC.

At least ten counts were recorded for this clonotype. This chain joins TRBV5-8 and TRBJ2-3, with D perhaps matching TRBD1 (6 bases). The CDR3 spans 17 residues. Between the trimmed V and J ends, which lost 0 bases and 1 base, there was a span of 15 bases. CDR1 and CDR2 (germline): SGHTS, YDEGEE. The CDR3 protein is CASSLVSTGSGTDTQYF. The CDR3 DNA follows: TGTGCCAGCAGCTTGGTCAGTACAGGGTCAGGCACAGATACGCAGTATTTT.